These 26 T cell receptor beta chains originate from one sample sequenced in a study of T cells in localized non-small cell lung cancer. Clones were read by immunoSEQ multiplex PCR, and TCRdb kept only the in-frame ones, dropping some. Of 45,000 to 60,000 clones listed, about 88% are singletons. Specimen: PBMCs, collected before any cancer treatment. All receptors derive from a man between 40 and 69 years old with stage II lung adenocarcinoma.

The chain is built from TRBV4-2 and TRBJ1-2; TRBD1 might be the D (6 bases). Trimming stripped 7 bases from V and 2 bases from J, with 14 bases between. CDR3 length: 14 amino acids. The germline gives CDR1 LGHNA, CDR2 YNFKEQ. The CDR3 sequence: CASTLQGNNYGYTF. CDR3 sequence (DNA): TGTGCCAGCACGCTACAGGGAAACAACTATGGCTACACCTTC.

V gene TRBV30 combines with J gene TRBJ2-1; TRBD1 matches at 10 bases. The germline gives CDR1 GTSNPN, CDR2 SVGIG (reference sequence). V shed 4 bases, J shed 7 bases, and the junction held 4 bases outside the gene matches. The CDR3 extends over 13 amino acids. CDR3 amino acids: CAWTRQGANEQFF. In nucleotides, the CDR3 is TGTGCCTGGACACGACAGGGGGCGAATGAGCAGTTCTTC.

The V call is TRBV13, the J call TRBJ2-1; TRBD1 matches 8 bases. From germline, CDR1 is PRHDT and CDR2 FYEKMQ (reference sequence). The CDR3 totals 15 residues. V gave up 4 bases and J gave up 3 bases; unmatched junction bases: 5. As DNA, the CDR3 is TGTGCCAGCAGCTCGACAGGGGCAATCTACAATGAGCAGTTCTTC. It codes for CASSSTGAIYNEQFF.

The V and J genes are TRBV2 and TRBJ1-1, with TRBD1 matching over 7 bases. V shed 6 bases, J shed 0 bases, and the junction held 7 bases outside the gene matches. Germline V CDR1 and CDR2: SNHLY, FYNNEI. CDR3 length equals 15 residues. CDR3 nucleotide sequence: TGTGCCAGCAGAAGGACAGGTGGCATGAACACTGAAGCTTTCTTT. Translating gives CASRRTGGMNTEAFF.

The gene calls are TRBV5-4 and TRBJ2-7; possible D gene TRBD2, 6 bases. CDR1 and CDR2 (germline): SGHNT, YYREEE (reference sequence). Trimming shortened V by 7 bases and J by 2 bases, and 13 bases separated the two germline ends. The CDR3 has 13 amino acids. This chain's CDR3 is CASGGIAAYEQYV. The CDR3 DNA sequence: TGTGCCAGCGGGGGTATAGCGGCCTACGAGCAGTACGTC.

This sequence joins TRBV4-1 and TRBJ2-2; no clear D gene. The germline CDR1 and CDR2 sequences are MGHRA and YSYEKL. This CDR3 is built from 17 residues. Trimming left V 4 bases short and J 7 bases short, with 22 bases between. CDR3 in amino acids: CASSPIKMYGSYGELFF. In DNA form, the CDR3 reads TGCGCCAGCAGCCCCATTAAGATGTACGGGTCATACGGGGAGCTGTTTTTT.

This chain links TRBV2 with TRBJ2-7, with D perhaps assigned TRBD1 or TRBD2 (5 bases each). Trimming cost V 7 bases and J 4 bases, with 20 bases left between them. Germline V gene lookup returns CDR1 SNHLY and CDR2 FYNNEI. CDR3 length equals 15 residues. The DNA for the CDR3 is TGTGCCAGCACCCCCCCGGGGCAGGCATTATACGAGCAGTACTTC. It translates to CASTPPGQALYEQYF.

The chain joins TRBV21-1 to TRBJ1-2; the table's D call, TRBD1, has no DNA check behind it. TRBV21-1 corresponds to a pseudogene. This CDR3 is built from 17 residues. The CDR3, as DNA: TGTGCCAGCAGCTCTCAAAAAGGGACAAATCCTAACTATGGCTACACCTTC. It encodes CASSSQKGTNPNYGYTF.

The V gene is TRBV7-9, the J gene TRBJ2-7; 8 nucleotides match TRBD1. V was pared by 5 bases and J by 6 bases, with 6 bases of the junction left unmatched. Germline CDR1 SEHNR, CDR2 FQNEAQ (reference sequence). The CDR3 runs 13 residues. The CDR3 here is CASSGDRGSEQYF. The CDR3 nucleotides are TGTGCCAGCAGCGGAGACAGGGGAAGCGAGCAGTACTTC.

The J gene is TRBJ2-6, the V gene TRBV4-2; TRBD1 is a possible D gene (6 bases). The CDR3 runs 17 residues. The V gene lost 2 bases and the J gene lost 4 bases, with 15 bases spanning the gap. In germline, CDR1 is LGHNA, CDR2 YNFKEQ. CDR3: CASSQPVGAGGANVLTF. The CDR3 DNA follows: TGTGCCAGCAGCCAACCCGTGGGGGCTGGAGGGGCCAACGTCCTGACTTTC.

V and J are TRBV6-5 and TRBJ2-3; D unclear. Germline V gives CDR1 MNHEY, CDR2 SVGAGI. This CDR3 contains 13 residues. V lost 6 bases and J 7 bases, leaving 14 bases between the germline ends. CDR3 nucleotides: TGTGCCAGCAGGACACCGGGTCGAAATACGCAGTATTTT. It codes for CASRTPGRNTQYF.

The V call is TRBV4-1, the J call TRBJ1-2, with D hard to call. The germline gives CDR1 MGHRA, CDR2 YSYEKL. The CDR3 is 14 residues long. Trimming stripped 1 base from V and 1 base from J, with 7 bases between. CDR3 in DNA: TGCGCCAGCAGCCAAGTAGGTCGTAACTATGGCTACACCTTC. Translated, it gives CASSQVGRNYGYTF.

This chain's CDR3 is CASSLTETQYF. CDR3 sequence (DNA): TGCGCCAGCAGCTTAACGGAGACCCAGTACTTC. The rearrangement joins TRBV5-1 to TRBJ2-5; D unresolved. Trimming stripped 2 bases from V and 5 bases from J, with 4 bases between. The CDR3 totals 11 residues. The germline CDR1 and CDR2 sequences are SGHRS and YFSETQ. Together with reference TRBV5-1 and TRBJ2-5, the CDR3 gives the full variable domain: KAGVTQTPRYLIKTRGQQVTLSCSPISGHRSVSWYQQTPGQGLQFLFEYFSETQRNKGNFPGRFSGRQFSNSRSEMNVSTLELGDSALYLCASSLTETQYFGPGTRLLVL.

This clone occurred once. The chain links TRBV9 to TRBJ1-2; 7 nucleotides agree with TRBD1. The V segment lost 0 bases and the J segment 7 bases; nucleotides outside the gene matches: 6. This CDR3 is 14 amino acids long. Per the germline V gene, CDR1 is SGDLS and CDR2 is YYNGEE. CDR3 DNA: TGTGCCAGCAGCGTAGAGCCTGACAGGGTTGGCTACACCTTC. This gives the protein CASSVEPDRVGYTF.

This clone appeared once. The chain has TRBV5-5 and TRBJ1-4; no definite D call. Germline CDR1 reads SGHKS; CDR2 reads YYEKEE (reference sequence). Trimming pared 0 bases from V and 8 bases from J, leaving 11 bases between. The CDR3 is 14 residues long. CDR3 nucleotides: TGTGCCAGCAGCTTGGTGCAATCAGCGGAAAAACTGTTTTTT. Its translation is CASSLVQSAEKLFF. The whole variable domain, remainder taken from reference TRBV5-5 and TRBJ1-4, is DAGVTQSPTHLIKTRGQQVTLRCSPISGHKSVSWYQQVLGQGPQFIFQYYEKEERGRGNFPDRFSARQFPNYSSELNVNALLLGDSALYLCASSLVQSAEKLFFGSGTQLSVL.

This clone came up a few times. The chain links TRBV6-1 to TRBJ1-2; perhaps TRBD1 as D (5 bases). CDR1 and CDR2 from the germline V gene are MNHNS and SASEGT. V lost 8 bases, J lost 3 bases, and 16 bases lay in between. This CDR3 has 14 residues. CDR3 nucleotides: TGTGCCAGCGCCCGGGACCTCCGGGACTATGGCTACACCTTC. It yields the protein CASARDLRDYGYTF.

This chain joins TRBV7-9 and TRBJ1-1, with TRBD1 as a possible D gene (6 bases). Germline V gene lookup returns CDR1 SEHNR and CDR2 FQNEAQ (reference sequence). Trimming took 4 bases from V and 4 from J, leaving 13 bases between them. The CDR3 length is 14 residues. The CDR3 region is CASSSTGMSTEAFF. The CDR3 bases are TGTGCCAGCAGCTCAACAGGGATGAGCACTGAAGCTTTCTTT.

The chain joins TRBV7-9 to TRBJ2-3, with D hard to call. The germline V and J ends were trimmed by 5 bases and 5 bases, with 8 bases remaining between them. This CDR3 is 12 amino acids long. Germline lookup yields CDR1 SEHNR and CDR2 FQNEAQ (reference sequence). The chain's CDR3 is CASSLSGDTQYF. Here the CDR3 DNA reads TGTGCCAGCAGCCTATCCGGAGATACGCAGTATTTT.

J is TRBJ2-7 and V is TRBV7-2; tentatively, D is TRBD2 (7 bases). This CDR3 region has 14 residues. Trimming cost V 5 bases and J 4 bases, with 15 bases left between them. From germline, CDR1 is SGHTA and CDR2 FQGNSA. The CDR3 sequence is CASSLGGVGYEQYF. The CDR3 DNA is TGTGCCAGCAGCCTAGGGGGGGTGGGTTACGAGCAGTACTTC. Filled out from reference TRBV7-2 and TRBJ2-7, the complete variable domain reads GAGVSQSPSNKVTEKGKDVELRCDPISGHTALYWYRQSLGQGLEFLIYFQGNSAPDKSGLPSDRFSAERTGGSVSTLTIQRTQQEDSAVYLCASSLGGVGYEQYFGPGTRLTVT.

This chain's CDR3 is CASSLAGPTTGELFF. CDR3 bases: TGTGCCAGCAGCTTGGCGGGACCAACCACCGGGGAGCTGTTTTTT. The chain couples TRBV5-6 to TRBJ2-2; perhaps D is TRBD1 or TRBD2 (5 bases each). This CDR3 spans 15 amino acids. Trimming removed 0 bases from V and 4 bases from J, with 10 bases in between. The germline V gene encodes CDR1 SGHDT and CDR2 YYEEEE.

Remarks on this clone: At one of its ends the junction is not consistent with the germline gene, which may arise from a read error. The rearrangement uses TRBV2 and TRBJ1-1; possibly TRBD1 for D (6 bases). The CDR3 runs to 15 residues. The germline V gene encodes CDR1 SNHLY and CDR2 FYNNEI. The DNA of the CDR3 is TGCCTCAGCCGTCTGCGGGGACATGGAGCCACTGAAGCTTTCTTT. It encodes CLSRLRGHGATEAFF.

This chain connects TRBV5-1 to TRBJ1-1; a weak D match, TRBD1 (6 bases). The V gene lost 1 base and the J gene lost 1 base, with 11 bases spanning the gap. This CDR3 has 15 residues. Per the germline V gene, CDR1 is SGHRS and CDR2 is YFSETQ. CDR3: CASSLFRGTNTEAFF. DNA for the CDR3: TGCGCCAGCAGCTTGTTCAGGGGCACGAACACTGAAGCTTTCTTT. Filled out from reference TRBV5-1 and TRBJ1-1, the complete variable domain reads KAGVTQTPRYLIKTRGQQVTLSCSPISGHRSVSWYQQTPGQGLQFLFEYFSETQRNKGNFPGRFSGRQFSNSRSEMNVSTLELGDSALYLCASSLFRGTNTEAFFGQGTRLTVV.

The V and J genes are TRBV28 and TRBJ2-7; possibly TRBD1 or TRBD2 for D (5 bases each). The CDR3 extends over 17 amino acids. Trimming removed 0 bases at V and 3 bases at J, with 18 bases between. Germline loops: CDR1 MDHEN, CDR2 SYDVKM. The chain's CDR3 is CASSLWGMGTAVYEQYF. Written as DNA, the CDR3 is TGTGCCAGCAGTTTATGGGGGATGGGGACGGCGGTCTACGAGCAGTACTTC.

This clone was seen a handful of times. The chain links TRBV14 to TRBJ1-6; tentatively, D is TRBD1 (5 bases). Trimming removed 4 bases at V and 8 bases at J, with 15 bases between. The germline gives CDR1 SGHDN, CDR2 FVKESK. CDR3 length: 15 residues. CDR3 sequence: CASSPGPFSDSPLHF. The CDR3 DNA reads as TGTGCCAGCAGCCCGGGACCTTTCTCTGATTCACCCCTCCACTTT. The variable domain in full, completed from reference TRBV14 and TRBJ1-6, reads EAGVTQFPSHSVIEKGQTVTLRCDPISGHDNLYWYRRVMGKEIKFLLHFVKESKQDESGMPNNRFLAERTGGTYSTLKVQPAELEDSGVYFCASSPGPFSDSPLHFGNGTRLTVT.

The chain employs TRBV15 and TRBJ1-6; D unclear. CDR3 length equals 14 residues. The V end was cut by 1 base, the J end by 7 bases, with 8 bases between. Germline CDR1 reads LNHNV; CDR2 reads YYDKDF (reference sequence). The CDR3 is CATSRARENSPLHF. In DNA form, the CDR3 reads TGTGCCACCAGCAGAGCAAGGGAGAATTCACCCCTCCACTTT.

The CDR3: CASSQEGGRVDTEAFF. The CDR3 DNA reads as TGTGCCAGCAGCCAAGAAGGAGGAAGGGTCGACACTGAAGCTTTCTTT. The V gene is TRBV4-2, the J gene TRBJ1-1; D uncertain. V was cut by 0 bases and J by 3 bases, with 14 bases left in between. Germline V lookup: CDR1 LGHNA, CDR2 YNFKEQ. This CDR3 is 16 amino acids long.